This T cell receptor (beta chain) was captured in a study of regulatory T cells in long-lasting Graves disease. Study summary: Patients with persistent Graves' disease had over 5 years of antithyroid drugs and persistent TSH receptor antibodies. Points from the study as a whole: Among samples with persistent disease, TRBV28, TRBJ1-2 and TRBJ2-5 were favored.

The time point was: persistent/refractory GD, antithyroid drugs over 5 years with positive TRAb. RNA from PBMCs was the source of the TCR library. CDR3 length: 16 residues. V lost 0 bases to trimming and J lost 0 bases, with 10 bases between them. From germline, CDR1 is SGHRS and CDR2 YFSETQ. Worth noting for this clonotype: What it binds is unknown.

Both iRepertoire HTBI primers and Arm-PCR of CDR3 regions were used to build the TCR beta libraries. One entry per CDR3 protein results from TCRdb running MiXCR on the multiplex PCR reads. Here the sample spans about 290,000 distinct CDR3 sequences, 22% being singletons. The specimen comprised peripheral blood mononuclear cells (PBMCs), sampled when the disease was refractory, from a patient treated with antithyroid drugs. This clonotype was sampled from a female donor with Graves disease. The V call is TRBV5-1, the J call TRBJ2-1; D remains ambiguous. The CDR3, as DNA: TGCGCCAGCAGCTTGGTTTGGACCAGCTCCTACAATGAGCAGTTCTTC. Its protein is CASSLVWTSSYNEQFF.